These T cell receptor beta chains were read from a single sample in a study of Ad26.COV2.S vaccination and SARS-CoV-2 variants. Generated by immunoSEQ multiplex PCR, the TCRdb table keeps only in-frame clones and is missing some. The table has around 400,000 clones, 83% seen once. Specimen: peripheral blood, collected in a trial of Ad26.COV2.S vaccine versus placebo. These receptors came from a person aged 18 to 59 who received the Ad26.COV2.S COVID-19 vaccine or a placebo. Both conserved end residues are part of each CDR3. The order of the fields is V gene, D gene, J gene, CDR3 DNA, CDR3 protein. A D gene is named only where the DNA matches it firmly.

>TRBV7-9|TRBD1|TRBJ2-7
TGTGCCAGCAGCTTGGGACAGACCGAGGCCCTACAGCAGTACTTC
CASSLGQTEALQQYF
>TRBV7-9|TRBD2|TRBJ2-7
TGTGCCAGCAGCTTGGGAGGGGTCTACGAGCAGTACTTC
CASSLGGVYEQYF
>TRBV18|.|TRBJ1-1
TGTGCCAGCTCACAGGGCGGGACCCACACTGAAGCTTTCTTT
CASSQGGTHTEAFF
>TRBV2|TRBD1|TRBJ2-5
TGTGCCAGCATAAATATCGGCGGGACAGGCCAAGAGACCCAGTACTTC
CASINIGGTGQETQYF
>TRBV29-1|.|TRBJ2-7
TGCAGCGTTCAATTAATGTCCTACGAGCAGTACTTC
CSVQLMSYEQYF
>TRBV4-1|.|TRBJ1-2
TGCGCCAGCAGCCACCCCGCCCGGGACGGAGGCAGAGGTGGCTACACCTTC
CASSHPARDGGRGGYTF
>TRBV19|.|TRBJ2-1
TGTGCCAGTAGTGCTAGAAGGACGACTAACCCCTACAATGAGCAGTTCTTC
CASSARRTTNPYNEQFF
>TRBV27|.|TRBJ1-6
TGTGCCAGCAGTTTTAATAGTTCACCCCTCCACTTT
CASSFNSSPLHF
>TRBV18|TRBD1|TRBJ1-2
TGTGCCAGCTCACCGACAGGGGGCTGGAGCTACACCTTC
CASSPTGGWSYTF
>TRBV7-8|TRBD1|TRBJ1-1
TGTGCCAGCAGCCTTAGGACAGGGGGGATTCGGAGAGTCTCTGAAGCTTTCTTT
CASSLRTGGIRRVSEAFF
>TRBV7-6|TRBD2|TRBJ2-3
TGTGCCAGCAGCTTCCACTTACTAGCGACAAGTGAGGATACGCAGTATTTT
CASSFHLLATSEDTQYF
>TRBV6-5|.|TRBJ1-1
TGTGCCAGCAGGGAGGGGGGGAGTAACACTGAAGCTTTCTTT
CASREGGSNTEAFF